The entry that follows covers one T cell receptor beta chain sequence. The sample is drawn from a study of T cell responses to AZD1222 COVID-19 vaccine. Profiling relied on immunoSEQ multiplex PCR, and the TCRdb table lists in-frame clones only, not all of them. The sample has tens of thousands of clones; 85% to 95% are singletons. V was clipped by 7 bases and J by 2 bases, with 11 bases between them. The CDR3 has 13 residues. Per germline, CDR1 MNHEY and CDR2 SVGAGI. The sequence derives from an adult in good health. This rearrangement joins TRBV6-5 to TRBJ2-5; either TRBD1 or TRBD2 may supply D (5 bases each). Specimen: peripheral blood, collected on day 0 of AZD1222 vaccination. CDR3 residues: CASNGDGQETQYF. DNA of the CDR3: TGTGCCAGCAACGGGGACGGACAAGAGACCCAGTACTTC.